This T cell receptor (beta chain) was identified in a study of CD8 T cells in ankylosing spondylitis (dated by TCRdb to 2017 to 2019). Regarding the complete study: The study set out to find disease-linked TCR variants by profiling T cell receptor beta repertoires in ankylosing spondylitis patients and healthy donors. The whole study cohort included some 100 healthy donors and around 25 ankylosing spondylitis patients. Peripheral blood was sampled, and synovial fluid was also collected from ankylosing spondylitis patients. The study at large found these results: Blood from ankylosing spondylitis patients appeared to be characterized by a TCR beta motif composed of roughly 8 highly homologous amino acid variants. The disease-linked clones had a CD8+ phenotype and were found at relatively low frequencies in peripheral blood. Some TCR beta motif variants had previously been reported in synovial fluid and blood of reactive arthritis patients, which suggested common disease-initiation mechanisms. The disease-linked clones were reported to be significantly enriched in matched synovial fluid samples from ankylosing spondylitis patients.

With respect to this clonotype: The clone's antigen remains unknown. It has no much larger one-base neighbor in the sample; base qualities were not kept.

TCRdb names Illumina HiSeq 2500 as the instrument used. Quantitative 5'-RACE with molecular barcodes was the method used to prepare the TCR beta libraries. The authors' analysis ran thus. A new computational method, built on a probabilistic model of VDJ rearrangement, was used to identify disease-linked TCR variants. TCRdb cleaned the public reads at Q25 with fastp, built clones with MiXCR and kept in-frame beta chains. Rows merge per CDR3 protein into single entries with the most common DNA and genes. The V and J calls here are based on TCRdb, not the publication. The sample records 300,000 to 400,000 distinct CDR3 sequences, 20% to 25% of which are singletons. The top ten clonotypes cover around 13% of the sample. At the junction V is shortened by 1 base and J by 0 bases, with 10 bases in between. From its cysteine to its phenylalanine, the CDR3 spans 15 amino acids. Only the CDR3 DNA stays, 45 bases, in frame from base 1. Based on the germline V gene, the CDR1 and CDR2 sequences are LGHNA and YNFKEQ.

The chain is encoded by TRBV4-2 joined to TRBJ2-7; the D gene is perhaps TRBD2, on 6 matching bases. Specimen: blood, either unsorted or a sorted T cell fraction (not recorded which). The sequence was obtained from a male donor with ankylosing spondylitis or in good health (not recorded which). The nucleotide sequence is given as TGTGCCAGCAGCCAAGCGGGGGAGAGCTCCTACGAGCAGTACTTC. The encoded protein is CASSQAGESSYEQYF.